This T cell receptor beta chain was captured in a study of early T cells in non-severe SARS-CoV-2 infection. Individual cDNA molecules carried attached unique molecular identifiers. TCRdb itself ran the 5' RACE reads through MiXCR, one entry per CDR3 protein. The sample has fewer than 80,000 distinct CDR3 sequences, 9% to 15% seen once. On this clonotype: At one boundary the junction diverges from the germline segment, which might be a read error.

This TCR was recovered from an adult who was a healthcare worker with PCR-confirmed SARS-CoV-2 infection or an uninfected control (not recorded which). Sequenced material: whole blood.

CDR3 region: CASNGYNKQFF. DNA of the CDR3: TGTGCCAGCAACGGGTACAATAAGCAGTTCTTC. V usage is TRBV2 and J usage is TRBJ2-1; no clear D gene. This CDR3 spans 11 amino acids. Germline CDR1 and CDR2: SNHLY and FYNNEI.